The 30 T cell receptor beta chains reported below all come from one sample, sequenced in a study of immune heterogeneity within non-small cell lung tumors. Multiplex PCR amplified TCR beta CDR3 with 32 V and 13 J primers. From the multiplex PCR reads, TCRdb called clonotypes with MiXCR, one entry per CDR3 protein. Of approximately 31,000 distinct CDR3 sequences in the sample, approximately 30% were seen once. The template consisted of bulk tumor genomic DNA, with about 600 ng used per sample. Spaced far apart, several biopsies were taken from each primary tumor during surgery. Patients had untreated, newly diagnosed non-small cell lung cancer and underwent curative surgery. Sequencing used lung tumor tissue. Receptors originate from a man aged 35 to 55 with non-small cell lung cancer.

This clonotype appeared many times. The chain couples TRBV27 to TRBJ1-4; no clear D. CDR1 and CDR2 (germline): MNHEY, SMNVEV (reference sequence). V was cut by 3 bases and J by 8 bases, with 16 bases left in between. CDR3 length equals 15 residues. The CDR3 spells CASSFEGRSREKLFF. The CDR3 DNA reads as TGTGCCAGCAGTTTTGAGGGCCGAAGTCGGGAAAAACTGTTTTTT.

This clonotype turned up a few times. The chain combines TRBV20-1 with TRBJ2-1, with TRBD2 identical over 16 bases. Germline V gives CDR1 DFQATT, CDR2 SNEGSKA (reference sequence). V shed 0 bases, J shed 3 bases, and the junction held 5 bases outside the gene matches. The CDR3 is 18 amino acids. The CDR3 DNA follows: TGCAGTGCTAGAGATGTGGGGACTAGCGGGAGGGGCTACAATGAGCAGTTCTTC. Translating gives CSARDVGTSGRGYNEQFF.

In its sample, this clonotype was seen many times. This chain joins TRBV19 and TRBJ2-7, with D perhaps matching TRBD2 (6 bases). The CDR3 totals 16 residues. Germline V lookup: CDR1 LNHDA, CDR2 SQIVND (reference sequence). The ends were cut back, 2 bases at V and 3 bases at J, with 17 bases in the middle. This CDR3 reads CASSITGGGQIYEQYF. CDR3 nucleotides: TGTGCCAGTAGTATAACCGGCGGAGGGCAAATCTACGAGCAGTACTTC. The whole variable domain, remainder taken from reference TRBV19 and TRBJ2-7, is DGGITQSPKYLFRKEGQNVTLSCEQNLNHDAMYWYRQDPGQGLRLIYYSQIVNDFQKGDIAEGYSVSREKKESFPLTVTSAQKNPTAFYLCASSITGGGQIYEQYFGPGTRLTVT.

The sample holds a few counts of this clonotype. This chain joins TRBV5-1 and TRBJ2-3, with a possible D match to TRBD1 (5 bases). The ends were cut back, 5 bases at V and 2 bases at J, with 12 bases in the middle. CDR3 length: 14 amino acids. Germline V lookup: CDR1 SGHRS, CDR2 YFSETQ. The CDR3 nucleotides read TGCGCCAGCAGTAAAGGGGATTCCACAGATACGCAGTATTTT. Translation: CASSKGDSTDTQYF.

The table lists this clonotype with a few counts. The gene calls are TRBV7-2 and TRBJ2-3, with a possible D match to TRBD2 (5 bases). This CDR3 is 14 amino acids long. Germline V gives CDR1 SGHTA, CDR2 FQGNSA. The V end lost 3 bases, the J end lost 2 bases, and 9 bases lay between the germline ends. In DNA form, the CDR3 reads TGTGCCAGCAGCTTGGACTCACTCACAGATACGCAGTATTTT. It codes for CASSLDSLTDTQYF.

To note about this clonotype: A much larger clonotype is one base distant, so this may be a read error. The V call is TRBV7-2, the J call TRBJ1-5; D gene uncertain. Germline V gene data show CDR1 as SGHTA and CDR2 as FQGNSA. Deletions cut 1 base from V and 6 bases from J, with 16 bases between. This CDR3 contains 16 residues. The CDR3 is CASSLVGASRGQPQHF. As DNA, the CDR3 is TGTGCCAGCAGCTTAGTAGGTGCGTCACGAGGTCAGCCCCAGCATTTT.

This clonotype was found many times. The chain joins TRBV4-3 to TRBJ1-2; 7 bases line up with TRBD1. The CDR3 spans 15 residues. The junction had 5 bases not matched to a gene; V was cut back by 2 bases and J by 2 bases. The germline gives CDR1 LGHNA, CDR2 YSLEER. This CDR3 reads CASSQTSTGNYGYTF. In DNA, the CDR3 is TGCGCCAGCAGCCAAACCTCGACAGGGAACTATGGCTACACCTTC.

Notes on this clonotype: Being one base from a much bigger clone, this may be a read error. Written as DNA, the CDR3 is TGTGCCAGCACCCCCCGGCAGAGGGCTGGCTACGAGCAGTACTTC. It codes for CASTPRQRAGYEQYF. The genes are TRBV6-1 and TRBJ2-7, with D perhaps matching TRBD2 (5 bases). This CDR3 contains 15 residues. Germline assignment: CDR1 MNHNS and CDR2 SASEGT. V lost 7 bases and J 3 bases, leaving 19 bases between the germline ends.

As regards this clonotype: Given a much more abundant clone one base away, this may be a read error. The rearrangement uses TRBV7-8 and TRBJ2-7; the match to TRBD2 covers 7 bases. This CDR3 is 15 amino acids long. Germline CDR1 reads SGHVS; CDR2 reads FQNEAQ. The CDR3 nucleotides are TGTGCCAGCAGCTTAGTGGGAGGGCTTTCCTACGGGCAGTACTTC. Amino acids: CASSLVGGLSYGQYF.

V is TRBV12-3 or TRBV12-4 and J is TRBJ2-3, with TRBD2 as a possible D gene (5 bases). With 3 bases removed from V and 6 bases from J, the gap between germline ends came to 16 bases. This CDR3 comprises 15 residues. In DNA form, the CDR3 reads TGTGCCAGCAGTTTGGTAGCGTGCGGTTTGGATACGCAGTATTTT. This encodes CASSLVACGLDTQYF.

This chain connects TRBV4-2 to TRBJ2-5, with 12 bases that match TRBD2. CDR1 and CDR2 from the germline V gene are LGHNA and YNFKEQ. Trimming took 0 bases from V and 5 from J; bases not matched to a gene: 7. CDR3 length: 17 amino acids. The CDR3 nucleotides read TGTGCCAGCAGCCAAGAGGGCCTAGCGGGAGGGCTGGAGACCCAGTACTTC. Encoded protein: CASSQEGLAGGLETQYF.

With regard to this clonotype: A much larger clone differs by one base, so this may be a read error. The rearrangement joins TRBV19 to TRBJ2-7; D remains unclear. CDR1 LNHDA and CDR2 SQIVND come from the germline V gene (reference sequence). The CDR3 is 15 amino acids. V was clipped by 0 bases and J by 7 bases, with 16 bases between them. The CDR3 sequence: CASSIEKRRPVEQYF. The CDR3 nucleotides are TGTGCCAGTAGTATAGAGAAACGACGGCCGGTTGAGCAGTACTTC.

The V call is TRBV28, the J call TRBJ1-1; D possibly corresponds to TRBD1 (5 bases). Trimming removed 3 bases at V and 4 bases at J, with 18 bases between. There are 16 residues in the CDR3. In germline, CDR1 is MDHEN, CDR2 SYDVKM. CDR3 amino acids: CASSLGGATITTEAFF. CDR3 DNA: TGTGCCAGCAGTTTGGGAGGGGCTACTATCACCACTGAAGCTTTCTTT. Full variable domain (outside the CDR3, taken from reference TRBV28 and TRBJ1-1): DVKVTQSSRYLVKRTGEKVFLECVQDMDHENMFWYRQDPGLGLRLIYFSYDVKMKEKGDIPEGYSVSREKKERFSLILESASTNQTSMYLCASSLGGATITTEAFFGQGTRLTVV.

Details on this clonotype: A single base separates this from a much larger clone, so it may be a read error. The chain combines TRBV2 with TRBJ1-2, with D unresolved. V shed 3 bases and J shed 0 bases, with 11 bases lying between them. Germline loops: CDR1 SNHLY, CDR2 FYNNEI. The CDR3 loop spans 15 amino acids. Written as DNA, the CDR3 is TGTGCCAGCAGTGATATACAGCCCACTAACTATGGCTACACCTTC. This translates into CASSDIQPTNYGYTF.

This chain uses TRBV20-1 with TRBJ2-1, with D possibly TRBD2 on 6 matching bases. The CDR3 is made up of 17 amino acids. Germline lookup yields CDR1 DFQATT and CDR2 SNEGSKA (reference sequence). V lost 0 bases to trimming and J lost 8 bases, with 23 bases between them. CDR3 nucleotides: TGCAGTGCTAGAGATTACGGGGGTCATTCCCCCAGAGATGAGCAGTTCTTC. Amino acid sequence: CSARDYGGHSPRDEQFF.

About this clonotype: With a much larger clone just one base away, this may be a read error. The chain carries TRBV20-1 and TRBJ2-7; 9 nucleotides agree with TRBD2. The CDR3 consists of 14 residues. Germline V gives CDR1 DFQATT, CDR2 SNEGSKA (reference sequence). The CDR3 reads CSARPSGAPYEHYF. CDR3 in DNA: TGCAGTGCTAGACCTAGCGGGGCCCCCTACGAGCATTACTTC.

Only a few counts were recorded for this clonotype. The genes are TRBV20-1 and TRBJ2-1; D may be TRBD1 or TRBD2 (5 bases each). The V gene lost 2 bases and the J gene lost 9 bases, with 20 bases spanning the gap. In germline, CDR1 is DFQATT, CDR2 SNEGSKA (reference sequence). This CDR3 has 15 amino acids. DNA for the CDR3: TGCAGTGCTAGATCGCCCTCTTGGGGGAGCGGTGAGCAGTTCTTC. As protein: CSARSPSWGSGEQFF.

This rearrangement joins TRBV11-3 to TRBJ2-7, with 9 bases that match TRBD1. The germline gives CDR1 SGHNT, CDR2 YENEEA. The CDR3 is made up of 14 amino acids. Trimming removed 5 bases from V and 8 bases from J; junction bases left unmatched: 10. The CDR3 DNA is TGTGCCAGCAGCCCACCGGGACAGGGTAGGAAGCAGTACTTC. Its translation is CASSPPGQGRKQYF.

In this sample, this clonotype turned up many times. The CDR3 loop reads CASRKGTDTQYF. The CDR3 region has the DNA TGTGCCAGTAGAAAGGGAACAGATACGCAGTATTTT. V is TRBV19 and J is TRBJ2-3; D call uncertain. CDR1 and CDR2 (germline): LNHDA, SQIVND (reference sequence). Trimming removed 6 bases at V and 3 bases at J, with 7 bases between. CDR3 size: 12 residues.

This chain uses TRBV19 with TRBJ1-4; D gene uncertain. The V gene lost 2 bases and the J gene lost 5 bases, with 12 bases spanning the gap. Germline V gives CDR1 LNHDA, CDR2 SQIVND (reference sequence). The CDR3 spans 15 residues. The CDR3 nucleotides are TGTGCCAGTAGTATACCCCAGATACAAAATGAAAAACTGTTTTTT. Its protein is CASSIPQIQNEKLFF.

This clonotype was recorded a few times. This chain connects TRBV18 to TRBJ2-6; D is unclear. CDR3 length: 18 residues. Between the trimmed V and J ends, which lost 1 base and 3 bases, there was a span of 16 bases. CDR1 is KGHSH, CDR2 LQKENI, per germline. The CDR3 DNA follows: TGTGCCAGCTCACCACGTGGGCAGTCCTTTGGTGGGGCCAACGTCCTGACTTTC. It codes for CASSPRGQSFGGANVLTF.

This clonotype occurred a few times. CDR3 region: CASSLSQGQETQYF. DNA for the CDR3: TGTGCCAGCAGCTTGTCGCAGGGACAAGAGACCCAGTACTTC. V is TRBV5-8 and J is TRBJ2-5; D possibly corresponds to TRBD1 (5 bases). The CDR3 covers 14 residues. V was shortened by 1 base and J by 2 bases, with 9 bases between the two germline ends. Germline CDR1 reads SGHTS; CDR2 reads YDEGEE.

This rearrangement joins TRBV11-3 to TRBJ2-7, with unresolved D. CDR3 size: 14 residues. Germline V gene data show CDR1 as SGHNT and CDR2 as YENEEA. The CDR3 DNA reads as TGTCCCACTACCAGGACCCTTAACAGCTACGAGCAGTACTTC. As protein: CPTTRTLNSYEQYF.

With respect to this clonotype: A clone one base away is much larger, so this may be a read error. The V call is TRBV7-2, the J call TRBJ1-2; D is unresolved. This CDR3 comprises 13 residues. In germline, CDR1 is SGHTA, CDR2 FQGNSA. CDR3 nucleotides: TGTGCCAGCAGCCCCCCATTAAGCTATGGCTACAACTTC. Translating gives CASSPPLSYGYNF.

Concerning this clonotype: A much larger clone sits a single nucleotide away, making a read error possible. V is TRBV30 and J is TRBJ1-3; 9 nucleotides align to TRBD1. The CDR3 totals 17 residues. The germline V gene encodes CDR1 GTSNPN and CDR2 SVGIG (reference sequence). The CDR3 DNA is TGTGCCTGGAGTCCCCTAGGGACAGGGAGCTCTCGAAACACCATATATTTT. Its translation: CAWSPLGTGSSRNTIYF.

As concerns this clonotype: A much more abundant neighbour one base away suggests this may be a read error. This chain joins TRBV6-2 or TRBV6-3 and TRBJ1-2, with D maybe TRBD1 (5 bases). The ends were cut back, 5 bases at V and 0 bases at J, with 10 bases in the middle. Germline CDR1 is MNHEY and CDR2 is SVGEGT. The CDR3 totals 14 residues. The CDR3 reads CASSAAGSNYGYTF. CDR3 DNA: TGTGCCAGCAGTGCGGCAGGGTCTAACTATGGCTACACCTTC.

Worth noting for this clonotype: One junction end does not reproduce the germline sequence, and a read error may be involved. The CDR3 DNA is TGTGCCAGCAGTTTATTGGGCAGCCCCTACAATGAGCAGTTATTC. Translating gives CASSLLGSPYNEQLF. The V gene is TRBV28, the J gene TRBJ2-1; D unclear. Germline V gives CDR1 MDHEN, CDR2 SYDVKM. The CDR3 consists of 15 residues.

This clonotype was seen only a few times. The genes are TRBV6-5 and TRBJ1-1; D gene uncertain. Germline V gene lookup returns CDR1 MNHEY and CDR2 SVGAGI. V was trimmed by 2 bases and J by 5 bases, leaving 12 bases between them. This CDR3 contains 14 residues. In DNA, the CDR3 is TGTGCCAGCAGTTACCGGCCTGGAAGAACTGAAGCTTTCTTT. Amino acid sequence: CASSYRPGRTEAFF.

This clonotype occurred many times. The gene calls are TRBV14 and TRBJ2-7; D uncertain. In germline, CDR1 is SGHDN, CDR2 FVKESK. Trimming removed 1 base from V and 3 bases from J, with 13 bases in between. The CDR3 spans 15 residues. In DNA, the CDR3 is TGTGCCAGCAGCCAAGGGCGAAGGCTCGTCTACGAGCAGTACTTC. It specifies CASSQGRRLVYEQYF.

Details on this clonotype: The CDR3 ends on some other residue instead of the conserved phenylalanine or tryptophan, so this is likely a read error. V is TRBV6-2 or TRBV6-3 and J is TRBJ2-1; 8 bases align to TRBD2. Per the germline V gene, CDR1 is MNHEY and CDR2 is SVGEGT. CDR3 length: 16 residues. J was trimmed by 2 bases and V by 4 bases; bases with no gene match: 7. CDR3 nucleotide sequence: TGTGCCAGCAGTTTACTAGCGGAACCTCCCTACAATGAGCAGTTCCTC. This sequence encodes CASSLLAEPPYNEQFL.